The clone carrying this T cell receptor beta chain was detected only a few times. What it binds is not known. These data come from a study of T cells in Graves' hyperthyroidism and ophthalmopathy. Hyperthyroidism patients were newly diagnosed, had disease duration under 2 months, and were aged 18 to 65 years. The study, taken as a whole, reports: From stable hyperthyroidism, ophthalmopathy was separated by a 13 V-J model. Blood also showed most of the thyroid clonotypes that were expanded above 0.001.

Amplification yielded TCR beta CDR3 regions, with RNA transcripts as the source. An initial round of RT-PCR targeting the TCR CDR3 relied on the HTBI primer set. MiXCR, run by TCRdb on the multiplex PCR reads, gives a single entry per CDR3 protein. The sample has about 560,000 distinct CDR3 sequences, 15% to 20% seen once. Sequencing was performed on blood. The TCR comes from a woman aged 18 to 35 with Graves' hyperthyroidism.

This chain's CDR3 is CSVKLATSYEQYF. DNA for the CDR3: TGCAGCGTTAAGCTAGCAACGTCCTACGAGCAGTACTTC. V gene TRBV29-1 combines with J gene TRBJ2-7; D is perhaps TRBD2 (5 bases). CDR3 size: 13 residues. Looked up from germline, CDR1 is SQVTM and CDR2 is ANQGSEA. V was shortened by 5 bases and J by 1 base, with 12 bases between the two germline ends.